This T cell receptor beta chain was identified during a study of blood T cell repertoires in COVID-19. The assay was immunoSEQ multiplex PCR, and TCRdb's table has in-frame clones only and misses some. Among a few hundred thousand clones listed, approximately 87% were seen once. There are a few counts of this clone. The V segment lost 2 bases and the J segment 1 base; nucleotides outside the gene matches: 2. The CDR3 is made up of 14 amino acids. Germline-derived CDR1 and CDR2 are SGHDT and YYEEEE. This rearrangement joins TRBV5-6 to TRBJ1-1; 7 bases match TRBD1. Sequences were obtained from peripheral blood. This sequence originates from a man aged 55 to 70 who had recovered from COVID-19. In nucleotides, the CDR3 is TGTGCCAGCAGCTTTTGGGACAGGAACACTGAAGCTTTCTTT. The encoded protein is CASSFWDRNTEAFF.